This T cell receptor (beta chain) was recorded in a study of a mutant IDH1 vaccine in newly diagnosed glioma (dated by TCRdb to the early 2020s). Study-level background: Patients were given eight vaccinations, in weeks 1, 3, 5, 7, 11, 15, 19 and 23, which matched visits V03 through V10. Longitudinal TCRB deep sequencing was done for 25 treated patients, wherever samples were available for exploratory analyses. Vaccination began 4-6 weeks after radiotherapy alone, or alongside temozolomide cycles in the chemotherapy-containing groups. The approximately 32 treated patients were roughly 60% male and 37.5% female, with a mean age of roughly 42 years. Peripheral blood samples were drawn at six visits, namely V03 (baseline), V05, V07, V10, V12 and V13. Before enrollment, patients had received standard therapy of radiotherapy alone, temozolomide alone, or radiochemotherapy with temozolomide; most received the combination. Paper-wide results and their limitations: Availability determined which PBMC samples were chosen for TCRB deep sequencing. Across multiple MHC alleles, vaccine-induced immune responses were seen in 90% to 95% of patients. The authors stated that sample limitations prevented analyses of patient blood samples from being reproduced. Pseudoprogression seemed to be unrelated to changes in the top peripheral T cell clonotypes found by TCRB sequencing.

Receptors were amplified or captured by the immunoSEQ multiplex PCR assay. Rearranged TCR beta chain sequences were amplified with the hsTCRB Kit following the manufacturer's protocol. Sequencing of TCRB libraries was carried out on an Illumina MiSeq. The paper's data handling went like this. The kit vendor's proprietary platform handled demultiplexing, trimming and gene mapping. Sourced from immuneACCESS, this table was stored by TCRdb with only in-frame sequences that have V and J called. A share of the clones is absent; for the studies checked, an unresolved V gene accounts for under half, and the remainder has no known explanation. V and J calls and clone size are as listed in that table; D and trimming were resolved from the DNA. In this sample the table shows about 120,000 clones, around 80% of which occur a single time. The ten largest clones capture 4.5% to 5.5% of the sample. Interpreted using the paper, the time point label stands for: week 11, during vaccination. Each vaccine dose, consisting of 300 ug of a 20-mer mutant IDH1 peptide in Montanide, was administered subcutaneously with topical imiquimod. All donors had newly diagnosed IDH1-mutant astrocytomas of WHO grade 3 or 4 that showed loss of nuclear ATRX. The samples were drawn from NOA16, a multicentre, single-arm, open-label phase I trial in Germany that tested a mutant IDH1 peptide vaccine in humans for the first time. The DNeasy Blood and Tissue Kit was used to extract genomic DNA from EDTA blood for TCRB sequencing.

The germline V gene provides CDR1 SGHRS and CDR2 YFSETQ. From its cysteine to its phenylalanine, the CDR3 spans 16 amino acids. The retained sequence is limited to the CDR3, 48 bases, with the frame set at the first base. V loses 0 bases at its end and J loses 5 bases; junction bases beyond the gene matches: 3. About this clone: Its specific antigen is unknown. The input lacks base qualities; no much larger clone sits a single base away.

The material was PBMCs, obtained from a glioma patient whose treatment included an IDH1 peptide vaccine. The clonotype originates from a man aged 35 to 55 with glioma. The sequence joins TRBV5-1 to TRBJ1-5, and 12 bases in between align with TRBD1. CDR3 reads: CASSLGDRGLDQPQHF. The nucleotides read TGCGCCAGCAGCTTGGGGGACAGGGGGCTTGATCAGCCCCAGCATTTT.